This T cell receptor (beta chain) stems from a study of T cell responses to AZD1222 COVID-19 vaccine. There are 15 residues in the CDR3. V was clipped by 5 bases and J by 6 bases; unmatched bases: 9. The germline gives CDR1 MNHNY, CDR2 SVGAGI (reference sequence). Libraries were prepared by immunoSEQ multiplex PCR; TCRdb keeps only in-frame clonotypes and omits some of them. The sample records around 130,000 clones, about 93% being singletons. The chain has TRBV6-6 and TRBJ2-2, with 7 bases fitting TRBD2. This TCR was recovered from an adult in good health. The sequenced sample was peripheral blood, obtained on day 0 of AZD1222 vaccination. In DNA, the CDR3 is TGTGCCAGCAGTCTCGCGGGGGACGGTCCCGGGGAGCTGTTTTTT. Its protein product is CASSLAGDGPGELFF.